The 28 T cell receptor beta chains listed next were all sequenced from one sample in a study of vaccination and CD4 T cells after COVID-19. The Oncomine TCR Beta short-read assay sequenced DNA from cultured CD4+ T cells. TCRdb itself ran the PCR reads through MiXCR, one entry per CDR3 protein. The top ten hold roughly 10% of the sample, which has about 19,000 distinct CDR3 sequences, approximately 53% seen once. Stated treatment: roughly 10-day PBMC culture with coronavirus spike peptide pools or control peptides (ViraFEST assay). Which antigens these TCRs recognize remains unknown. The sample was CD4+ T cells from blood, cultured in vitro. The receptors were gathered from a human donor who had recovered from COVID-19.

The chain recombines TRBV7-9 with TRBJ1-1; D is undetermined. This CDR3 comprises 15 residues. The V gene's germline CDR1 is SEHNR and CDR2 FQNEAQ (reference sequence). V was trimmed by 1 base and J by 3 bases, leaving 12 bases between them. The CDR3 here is CASSLVPSGHTEAFF. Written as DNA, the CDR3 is TGTGCCAGCAGCTTAGTGCCCTCCGGCCACACTGAAGCTTTCTTT.

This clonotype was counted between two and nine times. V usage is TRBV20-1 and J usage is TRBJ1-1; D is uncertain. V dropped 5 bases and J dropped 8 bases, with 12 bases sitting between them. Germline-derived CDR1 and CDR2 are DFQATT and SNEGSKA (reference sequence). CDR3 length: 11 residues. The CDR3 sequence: CSAADEPEAFF. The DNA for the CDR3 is TGCAGTGCTGCGGACGAGCCCGAAGCTTTCTTT.

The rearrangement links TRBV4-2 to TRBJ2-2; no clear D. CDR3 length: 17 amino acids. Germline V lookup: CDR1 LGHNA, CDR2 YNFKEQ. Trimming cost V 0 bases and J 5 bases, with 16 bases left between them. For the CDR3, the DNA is TGTGCCAGCAGCCAAGAAAGGGTCCCGCCTAGAACCGGGGAGCTGTTTTTT. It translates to CASSQERVPPRTGELFF.

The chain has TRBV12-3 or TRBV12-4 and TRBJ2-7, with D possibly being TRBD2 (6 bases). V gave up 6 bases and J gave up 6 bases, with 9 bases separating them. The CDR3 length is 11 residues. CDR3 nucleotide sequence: TGTGCCAGCAGCCCCGGGAGCGAGCAGTACTTC. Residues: CASSPGSEQYF.

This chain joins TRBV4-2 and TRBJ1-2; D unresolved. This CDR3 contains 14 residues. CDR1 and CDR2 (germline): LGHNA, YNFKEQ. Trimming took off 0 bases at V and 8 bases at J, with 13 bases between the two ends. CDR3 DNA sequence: TGTGCCAGCAGCCAAGACGAGGTCCCGCACGGCTACACCTTC. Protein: CASSQDEVPHGYTF.

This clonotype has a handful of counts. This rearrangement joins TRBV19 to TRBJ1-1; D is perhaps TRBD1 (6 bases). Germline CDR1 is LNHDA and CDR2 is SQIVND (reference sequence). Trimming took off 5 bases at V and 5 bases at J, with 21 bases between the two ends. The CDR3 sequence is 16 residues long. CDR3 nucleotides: TGTGCCAGTAGTGCCCTTCACTCAGGGGTCGGGACTGAAGCTTTCTTT. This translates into CASSALHSGVGTEAFF.

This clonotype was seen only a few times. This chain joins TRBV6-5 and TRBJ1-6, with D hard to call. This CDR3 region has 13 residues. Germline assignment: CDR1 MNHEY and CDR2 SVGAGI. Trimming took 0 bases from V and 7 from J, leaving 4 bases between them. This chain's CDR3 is CASSYSGNSPLHF. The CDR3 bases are TGTGCCAGCAGTTACTCGGGGAATTCACCCCTCCACTTT.

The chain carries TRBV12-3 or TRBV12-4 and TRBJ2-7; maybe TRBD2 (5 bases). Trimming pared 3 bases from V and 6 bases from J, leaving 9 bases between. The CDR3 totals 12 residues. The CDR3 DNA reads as TGTGCCAGCAGTTTCGGGGAAGGCGAGCAGTACTTC. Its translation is CASSFGEGEQYF.

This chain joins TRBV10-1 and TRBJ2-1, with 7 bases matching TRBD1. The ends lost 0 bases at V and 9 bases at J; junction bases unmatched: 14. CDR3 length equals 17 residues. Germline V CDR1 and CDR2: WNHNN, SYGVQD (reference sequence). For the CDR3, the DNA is TGCGCCAGCAGTGAGTCTCCAACGACAGGGTATGAACGTGAGCAGTTCTTC. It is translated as CASSESPTTGYEREQFF.

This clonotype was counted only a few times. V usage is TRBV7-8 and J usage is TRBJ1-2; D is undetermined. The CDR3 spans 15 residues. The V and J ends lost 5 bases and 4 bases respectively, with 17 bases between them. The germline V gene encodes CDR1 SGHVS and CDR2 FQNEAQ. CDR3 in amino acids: CASSAYLDPVYGYTF. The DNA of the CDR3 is TGTGCCAGCAGCGCCTACCTAGACCCGGTCTATGGCTACACCTTC.

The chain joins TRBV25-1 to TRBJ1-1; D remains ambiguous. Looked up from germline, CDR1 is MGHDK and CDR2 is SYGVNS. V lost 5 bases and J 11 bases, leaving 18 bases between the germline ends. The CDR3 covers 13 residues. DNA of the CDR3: TGTGCCAGCAGTTCCAAGGGTACAACGAAGGCTTTCTTT. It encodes CASSSKGTTKAFF.

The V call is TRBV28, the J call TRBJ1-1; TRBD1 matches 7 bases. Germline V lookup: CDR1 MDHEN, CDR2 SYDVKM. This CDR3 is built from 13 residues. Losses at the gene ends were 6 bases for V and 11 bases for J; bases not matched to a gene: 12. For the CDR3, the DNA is TGTGCCAGCAGCCCCTGGGACAGCGCCCGGGCTTTCTTT. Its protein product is CASSPWDSARAFF. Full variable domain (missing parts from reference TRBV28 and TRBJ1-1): DVKVTQSSRYLVKRTGEKVFLECVQDMDHENMFWYRQDPGLGLRLIYFSYDVKMKEKGDIPEGYSVSREKKERFSLILESASTNQTSMYLCASSPWDSARAFFGQGTRLTVV.

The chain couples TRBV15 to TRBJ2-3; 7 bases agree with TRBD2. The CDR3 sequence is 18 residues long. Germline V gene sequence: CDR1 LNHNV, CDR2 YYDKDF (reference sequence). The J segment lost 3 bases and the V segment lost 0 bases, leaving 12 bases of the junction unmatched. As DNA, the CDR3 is TGTGCCACCAGCAGAGATCTTCGGGGGGAAAAATCTACAGATACGCAGTATTTT. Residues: CATSRDLRGEKSTDTQYF.

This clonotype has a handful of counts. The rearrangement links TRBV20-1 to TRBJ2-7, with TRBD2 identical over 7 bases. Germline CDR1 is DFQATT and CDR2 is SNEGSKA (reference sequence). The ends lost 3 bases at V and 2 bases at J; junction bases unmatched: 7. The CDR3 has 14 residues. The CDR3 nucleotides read TGCAGTGCTAGGGGGGGGAGGGCAACCTACGAGCAGTACTTC. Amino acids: CSARGGRATYEQYF.

This chain's CDR3 is CASSSTGGWTGELFF. The DNA for the CDR3 is TGTGCCAGTAGTTCGACAGGGGGCTGGACCGGGGAGCTGTTTTTT. The rearrangement uses TRBV19 and TRBJ2-2; 10 nucleotides agree with TRBD1. The CDR3 has 15 residues. Germline V lookup: CDR1 LNHDA, CDR2 SQIVND (reference sequence). V was clipped by 5 bases and J by 5 bases; unmatched bases: 5. Filled out from reference TRBV19 and TRBJ2-2, the complete variable domain reads DGGITQSPKYLFRKEGQNVTLSCEQNLNHDAMYWYRQDPGQGLRLIYYSQIVNDFQKGDIAEGYSVSREKKESFPLTVTSAQKNPTAFYLCASSSTGGWTGELFFGEGSRLTVL.

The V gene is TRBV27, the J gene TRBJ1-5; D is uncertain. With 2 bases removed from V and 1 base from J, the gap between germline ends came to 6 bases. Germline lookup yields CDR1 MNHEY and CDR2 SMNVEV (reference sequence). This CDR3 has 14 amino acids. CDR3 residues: CASSLRRSNQPQHF. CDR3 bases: TGTGCCAGCAGTTTAAGGAGGAGCAATCAGCCCCAGCATTTT.

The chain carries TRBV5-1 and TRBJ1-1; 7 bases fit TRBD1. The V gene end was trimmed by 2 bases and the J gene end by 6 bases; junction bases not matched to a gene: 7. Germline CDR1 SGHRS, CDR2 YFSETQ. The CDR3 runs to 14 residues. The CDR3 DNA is TGCGCCAGCAGCTTAGACAGGGCTAGGCCTGAAGCTTTCTTT. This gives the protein CASSLDRARPEAFF.

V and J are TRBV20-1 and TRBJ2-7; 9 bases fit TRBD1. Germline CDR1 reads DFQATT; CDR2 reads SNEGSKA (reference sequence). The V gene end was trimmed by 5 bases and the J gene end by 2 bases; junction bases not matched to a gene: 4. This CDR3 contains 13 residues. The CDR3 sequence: CSALRTGAYEQYF. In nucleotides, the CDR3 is TGCAGTGCTCTGCGGACAGGGGCCTACGAGCAGTACTTC.

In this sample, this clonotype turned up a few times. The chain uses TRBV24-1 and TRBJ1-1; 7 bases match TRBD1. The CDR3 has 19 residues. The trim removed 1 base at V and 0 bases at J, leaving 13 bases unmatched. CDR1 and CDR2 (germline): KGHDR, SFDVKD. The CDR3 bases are TGTGCCACCAGTGATTTAAGACCGGACAGGCTTAGGGTGAACACTGAAGCTTTCTTT. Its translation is CATSDLRPDRLRVNTEAFF.

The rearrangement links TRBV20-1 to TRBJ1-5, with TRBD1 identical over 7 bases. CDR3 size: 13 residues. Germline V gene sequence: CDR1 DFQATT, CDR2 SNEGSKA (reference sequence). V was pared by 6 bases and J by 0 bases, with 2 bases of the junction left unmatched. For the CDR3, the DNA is TGCAGTGCAGGGGGCAGTAGCAATCAGCCCCAGCATTTT. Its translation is CSAGGSSNQPQHF.

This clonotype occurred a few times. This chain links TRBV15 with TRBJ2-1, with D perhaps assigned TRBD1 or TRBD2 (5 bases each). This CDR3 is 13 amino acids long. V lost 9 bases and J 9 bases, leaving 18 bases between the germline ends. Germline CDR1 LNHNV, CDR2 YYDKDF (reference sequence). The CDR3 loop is CATAGTTATEQFF. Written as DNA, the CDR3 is TGTGCCACGGCCGGGACCACAGCCACTGAGCAGTTCTTC.

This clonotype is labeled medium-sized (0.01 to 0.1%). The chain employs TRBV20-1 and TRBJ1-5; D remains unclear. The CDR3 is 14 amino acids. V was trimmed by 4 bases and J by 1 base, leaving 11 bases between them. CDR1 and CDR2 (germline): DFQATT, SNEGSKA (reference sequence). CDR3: CSANTGISNQPQHF. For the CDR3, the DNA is TGCAGTGCTAATACGGGGATAAGCAATCAGCCCCAGCATTTT.

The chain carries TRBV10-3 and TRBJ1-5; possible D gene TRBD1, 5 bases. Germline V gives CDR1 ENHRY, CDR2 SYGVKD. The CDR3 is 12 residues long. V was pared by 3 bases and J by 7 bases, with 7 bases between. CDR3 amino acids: CAISDGAQPQHF. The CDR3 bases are TGTGCCATCAGTGATGGGGCCCAGCCCCAGCATTTT.

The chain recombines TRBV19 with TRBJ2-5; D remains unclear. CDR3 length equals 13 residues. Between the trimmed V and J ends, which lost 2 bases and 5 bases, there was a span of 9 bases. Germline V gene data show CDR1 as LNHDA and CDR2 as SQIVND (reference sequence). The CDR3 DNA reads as TGTGCCAGTAGTATAAGGCTAAGGGAGACCCAGTACTTC. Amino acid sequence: CASSIRLRETQYF.

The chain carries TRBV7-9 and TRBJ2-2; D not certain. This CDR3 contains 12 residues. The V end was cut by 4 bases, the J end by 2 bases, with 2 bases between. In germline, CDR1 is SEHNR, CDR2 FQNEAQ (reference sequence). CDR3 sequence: CASSSNTGELFF. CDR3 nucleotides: TGTGCCAGCAGCTCCAACACCGGGGAGCTGTTTTTT.

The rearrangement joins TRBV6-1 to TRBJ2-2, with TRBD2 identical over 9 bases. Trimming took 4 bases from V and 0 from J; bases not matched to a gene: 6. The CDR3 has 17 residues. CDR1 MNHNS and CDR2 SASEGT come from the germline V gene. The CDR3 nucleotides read TGTGCCAGCAGTGGCCGTGGACTAGCGACGAACACCGGGGAGCTGTTTTTT. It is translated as CASSGRGLATNTGELFF.

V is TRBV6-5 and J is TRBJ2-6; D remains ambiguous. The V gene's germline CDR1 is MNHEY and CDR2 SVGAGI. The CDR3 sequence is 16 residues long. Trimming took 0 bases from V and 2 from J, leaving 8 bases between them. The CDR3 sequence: CASSYSQAPGANVLTF. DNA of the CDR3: TGTGCCAGCAGTTACTCGCAAGCGCCTGGGGCCAACGTCCTGACTTTC.

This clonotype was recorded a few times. The CDR3: CASSYRAGAYEQYF. DNA of the CDR3: TGTGCCAGCAGTTACCGGGCAGGGGCCTACGAGCAGTACTTC. The chain combines TRBV6-5 with TRBJ2-7; D may be TRBD1 (6 bases). The CDR3 runs to 14 residues. V lost 2 bases and J lost 2, with 10 bases in between. Germline V gene lookup returns CDR1 MNHEY and CDR2 SVGAGI.